Sequencing of this T cell receptor (beta chain) was carried out in a study of T cell changes during pregnancy in multiple sclerosis. Profiling relied on immunoSEQ multiplex PCR, and the TCRdb table lists in-frame clones only, not all of them. Here the sample spans roughly 70,000 clones, almost 95% being singletons. The ends were cut back, 5 bases at V and 5 bases at J, with 18 bases in the middle. Germline CDR1 reads SGHVS; CDR2 reads FQNEAQ. The CDR3 runs 15 residues. This specimen consisted of peripheral blood, obtained before pregnancy. The chain carries TRBV7-8 and TRBJ1-1; no clear D. The TCR sequence derives from a female donor with multiple sclerosis, enrolled in a pregnancy study. The CDR3, as DNA: TGTGCCAGCAGCGCAGACCCATACGGAGGGACTGAAGCTTTCTTT. This sequence encodes CASSADPYGGTEAFF.